This T cell receptor (beta chain) was sequenced during a study of blood T cell repertoires in COVID-19. Overall study: Italy, Spain and the United States were the sources of the convalescent and acute COVID-19 samples. Nucleic acid was either cDNA or gDNA, and it came from T cells, B-cell-depleted T cells, or PBMCs.

This clone was counted a single time. The CDR3 is 16 amino acids. Trimming shortened V by 0 bases and J by 1 base, and 13 bases separated the two germline ends. Germline assignment: CDR1 SGHAT and CDR2 FQNNGV. Methods used by the authors: The authors estimated nucleated cell counts from reference gene primer amplification. Clones were sequenced by immunoSEQ multiplex PCR, and TCRdb holds only the in-frame ones, with some missing. That table furnishes V, J and clone size, whereas the DNA furnished D and trimming. This sample has 15,000 to 20,000 clones, with 75% to 90% found just once. The source material was peripheral blood. The V and J genes are TRBV11-2 and TRBJ2-7, with D possibly TRBD2 on 5 matching bases. This clonotype originated in a human donor in a cohort sampled during active COVID-19. For the CDR3, the DNA is TGTGCCAGCAGCTTAGATCAGCGGATGGGTTCCTACGAGCAGTACTTC. Amino acid sequence: CASSLDQRMGSYEQYF.